These T cell receptor beta chains were read from a single sample in a study of CD8 T cells in ankylosing spondylitis. TCRdb called the 5' RACE reads again in MiXCR, with one record for every CDR3 protein. The sample lists 150,000 or so distinct CDR3 sequences; about a third were seen once. The sequencing input was synovial fluid, either unsorted or a sorted T cell fraction (not recorded which). The receptors originated from a male donor with ankylosing spondylitis. CDR3s include the opening cysteine and the closing phenylalanine or tryptophan. The D gene is left open where the match is weak. Expanded clones get a size class; other rows say once, few or many, or leave the size out.

abundance	d_gene	v_gene	j_gene	CDR3aa	CDR3nt
-	TRBD2	TRBV7-2	TRBJ2-2	CASSRPGLGRTGELFF	TGTGCCAGCAGCCGGCCGGGACTAGGGAGGACCGGGGAGCTGTTTTTT
-	-	TRBV20-1	TRBJ2-7	CSARWRGEQYF	TGCAGTGCTAGATGGCGCGGCGAGCAGTACTTC
-	TRBD1	TRBV20-1	TRBJ1-2	CSARDTGTGAVYGYTF	TGCAGTGCTAGAGATACCGGGACAGGGGCCGTCTATGGCTACACCTTC
few	-	TRBV24-1	TRBJ2-1	CATSDLPPRNEQFF	TGTGCCACCAGTGATTTACCACCGCGCAATGAGCAGTTCTTC
few	TRBD1	TRBV5-4	TRBJ1-2	CASSLEGGNGYTF	TGTGCCAGCAGCTTGGAAGGGGGCAATGGCTACACCTTC
many	TRBD2	TRBV18	TRBJ2-1	CASSPPGLVVNEQFF	TGTGCCAGCTCACCCCCCGGACTAGTCGTCAATGAGCAGTTCTTC
few	TRBD2	TRBV20-1	TRBJ2-3	CSAREAVGLAGFDTQYF	TGCAGTGCTAGAGAGGCCGTGGGGCTAGCGGGGTTTGATACGCAGTATTTT
-	-	TRBV29-1	TRBJ1-1	CSVEERVGTEVFF	TGCAGCGTTGAAGAGAGGGTTGGCACTGAAGTTTTCTTT
many	-	TRBV11-2	TRBJ2-3	CASSPHFPGARGTDTQYF	TGTGCCAGCAGCCCTCATTTCCCGGGAGCCCGGGGCACAGATACGCAGTATTTT
-	-	TRBV12-3/TRBV12-4	TRBJ2-5	CASSMTEEETQYF	TGTGCCAGCAGTATGACAGAGGAAGAGACCCAGTACTTC
few	-	TRBV7-9	TRBJ2-2	CATKIQGGTGELFF	TGTGCCACCAAGATCCAGGGAGGCACCGGGGAGCTGTTTTTT
once	-	TRBV7-9	TRBJ1-6	CASSLGTGSSYNSPLHF	TGTGCCAGCAGCTTGGGAACAGGGAGCTCCTATAATTCACCCCTCCACTTT
few	TRBD2	TRBV20-1	TRBJ2-7	CSARTSGRSYEQYF	TGCAGTGCCCGGACTAGCGGGAGGTCCTACGAGCAGTACTTC
-	TRBD1	TRBV5-1	TRBJ2-7	CASSPGQAIVYEQYF	TGCGCCAGCAGCCCCGGACAGGCTATCGTCTACGAGCAGTACTTC
-	-	TRBV7-9	TRBJ2-6	CASSFLLSGAIVLTF	TGTGCCAGCAGCTTTTTGCTCTCTGGGGCCATCGTCCTGACTTTC
few	TRBD2	TRBV20-1	TRBJ2-3	CSASPGGTTDTQYF	TGCAGTGCTAGCCCGGGGGGAACCACAGATACGCAGTATTTT
-	-	TRBV24-1	TRBJ1-1	CATSDFGLNTEAFF	TGTGCCACCAGTGATTTCGGCTTGAACACTGAAGCTTTCTTT
-	-	TRBV11-2	TRBJ2-7	CASSLINNYEQYF	TGTGCCAGCAGCTTAATTAATAACTACGAGCAGTACTTC
-	-	TRBV10-3	TRBJ2-7	CAIRDSSYEQYF	TGTGCCATCAGGGACAGCAGCTACGAGCAGTACTTC
many	-	TRBV29-1	TRBJ2-5	CSVVISGVQETQYF	TGCAGCGTTGTTATTAGCGGAGTACAAGAGACCCAGTACTTC
-	-	TRBV20-1	TRBJ1-4	CSDTHVYNEKLFF	TGCAGTGACACCCATGTCTATAATGAAAAACTGTTTTTT
few	-	TRBV5-6	TRBJ1-5	CASSLAARGHQPQHF	TGTGCCAGCAGCTTGGCCGCCAGGGGACATCAGCCCCAGCATTTT
-	-	TRBV7-9	TRBJ1-2	CASSLAPGDLGYTF	TGTGCCAGCAGCTTAGCGCCAGGGGACCTCGGCTACACCTTC
-	TRBD2	TRBV4-3	TRBJ2-7	CASSQEGLAGRSYEQYF	TGCGCCAGCAGCCAAGAAGGCCTAGCGGGAAGGTCCTACGAGCAGTACTTC
once	TRBD2	TRBV7-9	TRBJ2-2	CASSPHGGGTNTGELFF	TGTGCCAGCAGCCCTCATGGCGGGGGGACGAACACCGGGGAGCTGTTTTTT
-	-	TRBV20-1	TRBJ2-7	CSASMPRGGYEQYF	TGCAGTGCTAGTATGCCGCGTGGGGGATACGAGCAGTACTTC
-	-	TRBV7-2	TRBJ1-2	CASSQYMTDYGYTF	TGTGCCAGCAGCCAGTATATGACAGATTATGGCTACACCTTC
-	TRBD2	TRBV2	TRBJ2-1	CASNLAGGYEQFF	TGTGCCAGCAACCTAGCGGGGGGGTATGAGCAGTTCTTC
-	TRBD2	TRBV20-1	TRBJ2-7	CSASPFGGSYEQYF	TGCAGTGCAAGCCCATTCGGGGGGTCCTACGAGCAGTACTTC
once	-	TRBV20-1	TRBJ1-1	CSAINGGAAFF	TGCAGTGCTATCAATGGGGGAGCAGCTTTCTTT
many	-	TRBV11-2	TRBJ1-1	CASSLLGANTEAFF	TGTGCCAGCAGCTTATTGGGGGCGAACACTGAAGCTTTCTTT
-	-	TRBV20-1	TRBJ2-1	CSARDAGQGSYNEQFF	TGCAGTGCTAGAGATGCCGGGCAAGGATCCTACAATGAGCAGTTCTTC
-	TRBD2	TRBV4-3	TRBJ2-1	CASSQVLAASSYNEQFF	TGCGCCAGCAGCCAAGTACTAGCGGCGAGCTCCTACAATGAGCAGTTCTTC
few	-	TRBV9	TRBJ1-6	CASSVVPDSDSPLHF	TGTGCCAGCAGCGTAGTGCCAGACTCGGATTCACCCCTCCACTTT
few	TRBD1	TRBV12-3/TRBV12-4	TRBJ1-6	CASSPPGQDNSPLHF	TGTGCCAGCAGTCCACCGGGACAGGATAATTCACCCCTCCACTTT
few	TRBD2	TRBV7-6	TRBJ2-3	CASSATSGTQYF	TGTGCCAGCAGCGCGACTAGCGGGACGCAGTATTTT
-	-	TRBV6-1	TRBJ2-7	CASRRGAEGYEQYF	TGTGCCAGCAGGAGGGGCGCCGAAGGCTACGAGCAGTACTTC
few	-	TRBV7-3	TRBJ2-1	CASSSGQFGYNEQFF	TGTGCCAGCAGCTCCGGACAGTTCGGGTACAATGAGCAGTTCTTC
-	TRBD1	TRBV7-9	TRBJ1-5	CASSLRDRNSNQPQHF	TGTGCCAGCAGCTTACGGGACAGGAATAGCAATCAGCCCCAGCATTTT
-	TRBD1	TRBV5-1	TRBJ1-2	CASSADRTGYTF	TGCGCCAGCAGCGCGGACAGGACTGGCTACACCTTC
many	-	TRBV28	TRBJ2-4	CASSFPHPGGKIIQYF	TGTGCCAGCAGTTTCCCGCACCCGGGCGGGAAAATCATTCAGTACTTC
-	TRBD1	TRBV2	TRBJ2-1	CASSVRQGRYNEQFF	TGTGCCAGCAGTGTAAGACAGGGCCGCTACAATGAGCAGTTCTTC
-	TRBD2	TRBV3-1	TRBJ2-3	CASSYGLAGGTDTQYF	TGTGCCAGCAGCTACGGACTAGCGGGAGGCACAGATACGCAGTATTTT
few	TRBD1	TRBV4-2	TRBJ1-2	CASSPGGLFAGGYTF	TGTGCCAGCAGCCCAGGGGGGCTCTTCGCGGGTGGCTACACCTTC
few	-	TRBV29-1	TRBJ2-1	CSVDVVIYGEQFF	TGCAGCGTTGATGTAGTTATCTACGGTGAGCAGTTCTTC
-	TRBD2	TRBV20-1	TRBJ2-7	CSARGMVAGGPYEQYF	TGCAGTGCTAGGGGTATGGTGGCGGGAGGGCCTTACGAGCAGTACTTC
-	-	TRBV2	TRBJ1-1	CASGPVLPEAFF	TGTGCCAGCGGGCCAGTTCTGCCTGAAGCTTTCTTT
-	TRBD1	TRBV2	TRBJ1-3	CASSPRTGDVGNTIYF	TGTGCCAGCAGTCCGCGGACAGGGGATGTTGGAAACACCATATATTTT
many	-	TRBV9	TRBJ1-3	CASTPERVDTIYF	TGTGCCAGCACCCCGGAGAGGGTGGACACCATATATTTT
-	-	TRBV7-2	TRBJ2-7	CASSLGENEQYF	TGTGCCAGCAGCTTAGGGGAGAACGAGCAGTACTTC
few	TRBD2	TRBV27	TRBJ2-2	CASSLGTSGGQVTGELFF	TGTGCCAGCAGTCTAGGGACTAGCGGGGGTCAGGTTACCGGGGAGCTGTTTTTT
-	TRBD1	TRBV6-2/TRBV6-3	TRBJ2-2	CASTGQANTGELFF	TGTGCCAGCACTGGACAGGCGAACACCGGGGAGCTGTTTTTT